This T cell receptor beta chain derives from a study of blood T cell repertoires in COVID-19. Study at large: Material from acute and convalescent COVID-19 was sourced from the United States, Italy and Spain. Sample material is recorded as cDNA or gDNA derived from T cells, B-cell-depleted T cells, or PBMCs.

Trimming cost V 2 bases and J 6 bases, with 20 bases left between them. The CDR3 has 16 residues. CDR1 is SGHTA and CDR2 is FQGNSA in the germline V gene. Per the authors' pipeline: Amplification with reference gene primers provided the estimates of nucleated cell counts. Here immunoSEQ multiplex PCR was the method, and the copy in TCRdb shows in-frame clones only, minus some. D and trimming were read from the DNA, whereas the V and J calls and clone size are those reported in that table. The sample has 68,000 or so clones, approximately 80% seen once. This receptor was taken from a human donor in a cohort sampled during active COVID-19. Sequenced material: peripheral blood. This chain links TRBV7-2 with TRBJ2-7; TRBD2 is a possible D gene (6 bases). CDR3 protein: CASSLPAGTPLSEQYF. The CDR3 DNA follows: TGTGCCAGCAGCTTACCTGCCGGGACTCCGTTGTCCGAGCAGTACTTC.